Detailed here is one TCR beta chain. Its antigen is currently not known. No base quality values were provided; no much bigger clone lies one nucleotide off. Trimming removed 1 base from V and 0 bases from J, leaving 9 bases between the germline ends. CDR1 and CDR2 (DFQATT, SNEGSKA) derive from the germline V gene (reference sequence). Taken from cysteine to phenylalanine, the CDR3 has 14 residues. Only the CDR3 region is kept as DNA, spanning 42 bases read in frame from base 1. The sample belongs to a study of blood T cells in healthy people across ages (dated by TCRdb to about 2015). Concerning the study at large: In model experiments, template switching captured about one uniquely barcoded TCR beta cDNA molecule for every two T cells. Donors of different ages were randomly distributed across sequencing lanes to avoid experimental bias. Two additional independent replicas of 1 million unique cDNA reads from the same blood draw were analyzed for two donors (one aged 18 to 29 and one aged 80 or older). Age-related changes in TCR beta repertoire diversity were measured in the study by deep sequencing normalized with unique cDNA molecular identifiers. Four age groups were formed from the donors: young (average around 15 years), middle-aged (roughly 38), aged (under 70) and long-lived (more than 75).

Library preparation employed 5' RACE. Sequencing instrument: Illumina HiSeq 2500. A second 7 to 11 cycle PCR used a sample-barcoded 5' primer and a J-beta primer mix. A template-switch 5' adaptor carrying 12 random nucleotides introduced a unique molecular identifier onto each TCR beta cDNA molecule. At least 2.5 million CDR3-containing paired-end reads were obtained from each sample. First-strand cDNA synthesis was performed from all RNA using the Mint cDNA synthesis kit, with priming by a TRBC-specific oligonucleotide. Following uracil-DNA glycosylase treatment, all cDNA underwent a first 18-cycle PCR with the universal primers M1SS and BC2_uni_R. Under the source paper's analysis protocol: For normalization, 1 million high-quality reads, each with a distinct molecular identifier, were randomly selected from each sample. Instead of being binned into consensus sequences, reads that shared molecular identifiers were thrown out. CDR3 identification, clonotype clustering and error correction used MiTCR with a Q25 quality threshold and the strictest error-elimination algorithm. A nonparametric unseen species model with Euler transformation was used to estimate a lower bound on total TCR beta diversity. TCRdb applied fastp at Q25 and MiXCR to the public reads, then kept only in-frame beta chains. One record per CDR3 amino acid sequence lists the most common genes and DNA. TCRdb's processing, not the authors' own work, is the source of the V and J calls. The sample table shows about 830,000 distinct CDR3 sequences, and around 62% are seen once. Of the sample, 28% is held by the ten largest clones.

What the study reported, not specific to this receptor: Compared with the aged group, more naive CD4+ T cells, fewer expanded clones and increased TCR diversity were shown by the long-lived group, suggesting age selection. Because profiling used bulk unsorted PBMCs, naive and antigen-experienced compartments could not be compared conclusively. The percentage of naive T cells measured by flow cytometry correlated strongly with observed TCR beta diversity. Estimates of total diversity based on one million sequenced T cells were regarded as lower bounds and as underestimates. Donor CMV infection status was unknown, potentially confounding age-related changes in expanded clonotypes. Observed TCR beta diversity per million T cells fell roughly linearly with age, and a significant reduction was already apparent by age about 36.

The donors were some 36 Caucasian individuals from Russia, aged roughly 6 to 100 years, who were systemically healthy. Each donor gave ten milliliters of peripheral blood, drawn into EDTA-treated Vacutainer tubes. Ficoll-Paque density-gradient centrifugation was used to isolate PBMCs, with at least 6.5 million per sample. Trizol reagent was used to extract total RNA from PBMCs, with at least 6 micrograms per sample. Naive CD45RAhigh/CD27high T cell percentages were measured by flow cytometry on a PBMC aliquot from every donor. This clonotype was sampled from a man aged 25-45 years in good health. The sequence joins TRBV20-1 to TRBJ2-5; the D gene is not confidently resolved. Sequencing input: blood. CDR3 loop: CSARVPPYQETQYF. The DNA sequence is as follows: TGCAGTGCTAGAGTCCCTCCGTACCAAGAGACCCAGTACTTC.